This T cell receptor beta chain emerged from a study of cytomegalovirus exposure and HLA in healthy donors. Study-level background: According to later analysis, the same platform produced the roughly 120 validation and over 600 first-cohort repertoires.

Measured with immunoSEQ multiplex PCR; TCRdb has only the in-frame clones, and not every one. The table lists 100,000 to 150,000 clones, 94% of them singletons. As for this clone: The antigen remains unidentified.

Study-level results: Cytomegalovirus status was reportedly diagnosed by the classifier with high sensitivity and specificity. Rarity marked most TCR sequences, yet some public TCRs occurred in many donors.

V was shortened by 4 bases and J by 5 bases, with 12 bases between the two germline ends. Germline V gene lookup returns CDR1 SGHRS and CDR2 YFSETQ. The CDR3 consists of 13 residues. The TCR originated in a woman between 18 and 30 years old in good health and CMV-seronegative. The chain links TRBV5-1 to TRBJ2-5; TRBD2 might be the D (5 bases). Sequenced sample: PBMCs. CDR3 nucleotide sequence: TGCGCCAGCAGCCCCCGGCTAGCTGAGACCCAGTACTTC. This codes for CASSPRLAETQYF.